This T cell receptor (beta chain) was sequenced for a study of blood T cell repertoires in COVID-19. In the study overall: Both acute and convalescent COVID-19 samples were obtained from the United States, Italy and Spain.

The table came from immunoSEQ multiplex PCR; TCRdb's copy has only in-frame clones and leaves some out. The sample includes approximately 31,000 clones, 90% of them seen just once. This clone was seen just once. The CDR3 covers 15 residues. V shed 4 bases and J shed 11 bases, with 19 bases lying between them. Germline loops: CDR1 SGHNT, CDR2 YYREEE (reference sequence). Sequencing was performed on peripheral blood. The chain carries TRBV5-4 and TRBJ1-6; D uncertain. The sequence came from a human donor in a cohort sampled during active COVID-19. The CDR3 spells CASSQKWEPGTPLHF. CDR3 nucleotide sequence: TGTGCCAGCAGCCAAAAGTGGGAACCCGGGACACCCCTCCACTTT.